A selection of T cell receptor beta chains follows, all from one sample in a study of T cell responses to AZD1222 COVID-19 vaccine. The table came from immunoSEQ multiplex PCR; TCRdb's copy has only in-frame clones and leaves some out. The sample holds 150,000 to 180,000 clones; about 92% are singletons and the top ten take approximately 19%. The sample here was peripheral blood, taken on day 0 of AZD1222 vaccination. These receptors all come from an adult in good health. The conserved cysteine and the conserved F or W are not part of the CDR3 here. The D gene is left open where the match is weak.

V	D	J	CDR3
TRBV27	.	TRBJ2-1	ASSSAGAEQF
TRBV30	.	TRBJ2-2	AWIHWSGVPRTGELF
TRBV6-6	TRBD1	TRBJ1-1	ASSRTGTGNTEAF
TRBV27	TRBD1	TRBJ1-5	ASSTRQGINQPQH
TRBV19	.	TRBJ2-1	ASSIDAGYNEQF
TRBV7-9	TRBD1	TRBJ1-2	ASSLLGQGARLYGYT
TRBV10-3	TRBD1	TRBJ1-2	AISEAGQGNYGYT
TRBV13	.	TRBJ2-5	ASSFRTPKAETQY
TRBV19	TRBD1	TRBJ1-2	ASSSTGVPIGYT
TRBV28	.	TRBJ1-5	ASSLGGVNQPQH
TRBV7-2	TRBD2	TRBJ2-1	ASSLGGLAGDDNEQF
TRBV27	.	TRBJ1-5	ASSLTGTDSNQPQH
TRBV2	.	TRBJ2-5	ASKTGTGEETQY
TRBV4-3	.	TRBJ1-5	ASSQEGADQPQH
TRBV29-1	TRBD1	TRBJ2-5	SADRGQETQY
TRBV11-3	.	TRBJ2-1	ASSPLSLSEQF
TRBV19	.	TRBJ2-2	ASSIEGWGVGELF
TRBV5-1	.	TRBJ2-7	ASSPGGAGIPYEQY